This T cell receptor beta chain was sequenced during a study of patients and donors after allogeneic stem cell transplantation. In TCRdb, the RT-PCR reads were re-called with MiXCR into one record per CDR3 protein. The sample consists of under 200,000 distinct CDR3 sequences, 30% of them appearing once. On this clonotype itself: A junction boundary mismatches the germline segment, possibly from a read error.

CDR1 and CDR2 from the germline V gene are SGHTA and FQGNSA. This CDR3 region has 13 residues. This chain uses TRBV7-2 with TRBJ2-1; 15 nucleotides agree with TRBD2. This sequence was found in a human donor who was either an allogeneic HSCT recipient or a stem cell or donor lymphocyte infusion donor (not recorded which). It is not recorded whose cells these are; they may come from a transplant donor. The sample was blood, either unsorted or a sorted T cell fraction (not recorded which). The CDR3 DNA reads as TGTGCCAGCAGCTCATCCGGGACTAGCGGGAGGCTCTTC. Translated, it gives CASSSSGTSGRLF. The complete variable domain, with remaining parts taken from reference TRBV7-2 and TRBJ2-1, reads GAGVSQSPSNKVTEKGKDVELRCDPISGHTALYWYRQSLGQGLEFLIYFQGNSAPDKSGLPSDRFSAERTGGSVSTLTIQRTQQEDSAVYLCASSSSGTSGRLFGPGTRLTVL.